Below are 2 T cell receptor beta chains sequenced from a single sample in a study of blood T cell repertoires in COVID-19 (dated by TCRdb to about 2020). Preparation of the library involved the immunoSEQ multiplex PCR assay. The table comes from immuneACCESS by way of TCRdb, which keeps in-frame sequences with V and J called. Part of the clones is missing from these tables; in studies checked, under half for an unresolved V gene and the rest for unknown reasons. This sample comprises roughly 99,000 clones, 90% to 95% of them detected only once. Around 1.2% of the sample belongs to the ten largest clones. The sample consisted of peripheral blood. These receptors all come from a woman aged 30 to 39 with acute or convalescent COVID-19.

The chain joins TRBV19 to TRBJ1-6; D is unclear. CDR1 is LNHDA and CDR2 is SQIVND in the germline V gene (reference sequence). This CDR3 is 16 amino acids long. The V and J ends lost 6 bases and 7 bases respectively, with 19 bases between them. CDR3 coding DNA: TGTGCCAGTAGCCTCCACTGGCAAGCGGAAAATTCACCCCTCCACTTT. This gives the protein CASSLHWQAENSPLHF.

The chain combines TRBV3-1 (or the pseudogene TRBV3-2) with TRBJ2-7; D possibly corresponds to TRBD2 (6 bases). Germline lookup yields CDR1 LGHDT and CDR2 YNNKEL (reference sequence). The CDR3 consists of 18 residues. V was trimmed by 0 bases and J by 3 bases, leaving 21 bases between them. The CDR3 sequence is CASSQDLGSQIGVYEQYF. The CDR3 coding sequence is TGTGCCAGCAGCCAAGACCTCGGGAGTCAAATTGGGGTCTACGAGCAGTACTTC.